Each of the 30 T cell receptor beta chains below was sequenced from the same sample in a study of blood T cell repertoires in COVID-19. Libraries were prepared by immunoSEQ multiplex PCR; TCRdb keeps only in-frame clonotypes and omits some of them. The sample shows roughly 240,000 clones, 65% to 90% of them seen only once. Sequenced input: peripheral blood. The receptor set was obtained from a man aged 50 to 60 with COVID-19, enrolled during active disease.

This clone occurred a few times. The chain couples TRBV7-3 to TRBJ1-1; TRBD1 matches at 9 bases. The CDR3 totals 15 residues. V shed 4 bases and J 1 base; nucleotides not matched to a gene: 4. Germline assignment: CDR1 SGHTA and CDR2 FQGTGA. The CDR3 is CASSSLGQGNTEAFF. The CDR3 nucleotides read TGTGCCAGCAGCTCCTTGGGACAGGGGAACACTGAAGCTTTCTTT.

In nucleotides, the CDR3 is TGTGCCAGCAGCTTAGTCGGCAGGGGCTCCATGCCTCCTGGCTACACCTTC. Its protein product is CASSLVGRGSMPPGYTF. V is TRBV11-3 and J is TRBJ1-2, with D maybe TRBD1 (6 bases). CDR3 length: 17 amino acids. Germline V CDR1 and CDR2: SGHNT, YENEEA. The V gene lost 1 base and the J gene lost 7 bases, with 22 bases spanning the gap.

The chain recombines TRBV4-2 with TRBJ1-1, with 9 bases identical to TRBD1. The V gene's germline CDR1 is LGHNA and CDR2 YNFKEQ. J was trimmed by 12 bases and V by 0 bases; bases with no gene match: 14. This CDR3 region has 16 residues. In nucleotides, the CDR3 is TGTGCCAGCAGCCAAGATCGAGAGCTGGGACAGGGTGGGCCTTTCTTT. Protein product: CASSQDRELGQGGPFF.

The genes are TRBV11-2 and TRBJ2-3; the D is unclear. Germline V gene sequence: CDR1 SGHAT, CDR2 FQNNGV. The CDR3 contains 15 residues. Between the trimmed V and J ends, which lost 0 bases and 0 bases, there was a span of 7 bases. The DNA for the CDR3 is TGTGCCAGCAGCTTAGAAGCACGGAGCACAGATACGCAGTATTTT. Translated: CASSLEARSTDTQYF.

The CDR3 nucleotides are TGTGCCAGCAGCTTTGGGGACAGGGGCTCTGAAGCTTTCTTT. Its protein product is CASSFGDRGSEAFF. J is TRBJ1-1 and V is TRBV7-9, with 10 bases fitting TRBD1. Germline V gene data show CDR1 as SEHNR and CDR2 as FQNEAQ (reference sequence). Trimming cost V 3 bases and J 6 bases; bases outside gene matches: 4. The CDR3 length is 14 residues.

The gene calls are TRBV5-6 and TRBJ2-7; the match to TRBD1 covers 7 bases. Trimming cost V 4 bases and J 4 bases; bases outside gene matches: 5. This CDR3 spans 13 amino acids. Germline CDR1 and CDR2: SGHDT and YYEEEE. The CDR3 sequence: CASSLGGGYEQYF. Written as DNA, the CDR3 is TGTGCCAGCAGCCTAGGGGGCGGTTACGAGCAGTACTTC.

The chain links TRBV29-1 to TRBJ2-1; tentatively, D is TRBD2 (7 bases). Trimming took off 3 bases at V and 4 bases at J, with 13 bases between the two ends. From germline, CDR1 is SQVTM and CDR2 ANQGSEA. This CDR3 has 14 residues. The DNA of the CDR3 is TGCAGCGTTGATCGCGGGGGCCAATACAATGAGCAGTTCTTC. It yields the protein CSVDRGGQYNEQFF.

CDR3 amino acids: CASSLAPRAGGRNEQFF. As DNA, the CDR3 is TGCGCCAGCAGCTTGGCCCCCCGAGCGGGGGGGCGGAATGAGCAGTTCTTC. The chain couples TRBV5-1 to TRBJ2-1, with 10 bases aligning to TRBD2. This CDR3 spans 17 amino acids. V was clipped by 0 bases and J by 7 bases; unmatched bases: 10. The germline V gene encodes CDR1 SGHRS and CDR2 YFSETQ. Using reference TRBV5-1 and TRBJ2-1 for the parts outside the CDR3, the full variable domain is KAGVTQTPRYLIKTRGQQVTLSCSPISGHRSVSWYQQTPGQGLQFLFEYFSETQRNKGNFPGRFSGRQFSNSRSEMNVSTLELGDSALYLCASSLAPRAGGRNEQFFGPGTRLTVL.

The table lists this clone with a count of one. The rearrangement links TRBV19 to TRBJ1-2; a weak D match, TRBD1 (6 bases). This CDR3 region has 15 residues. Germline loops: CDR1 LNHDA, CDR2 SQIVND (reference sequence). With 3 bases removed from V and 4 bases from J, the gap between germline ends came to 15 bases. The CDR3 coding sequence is TGTGCCAGTAGTATGAACCCCGGGACACCCTATGGCTACACCTTC. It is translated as CASSMNPGTPYGYTF.

The CDR3 region has the DNA TGTGCCAGCAGCGCCCCTTTGCGGGATAACACAGATACGCAGTATTTT. Translating gives CASSAPLRDNTDTQYF. The chain employs TRBV9 and TRBJ2-3; weak D call: TRBD2 (6 bases). Germline V gene sequence: CDR1 SGDLS, CDR2 YYNGEE. V was shortened by 3 bases and J by 2 bases, with 16 bases between the two germline ends. The CDR3 contains 16 residues.

The CDR3 spells CAITATSSTDTQYF. The CDR3 DNA reads as TGTGCCATCACCGCGACATCAAGCACAGATACGCAGTATTTT. The rearrangement joins TRBV10-3 to TRBJ2-3, with D unclear. Germline V CDR1 and CDR2: ENHRY, SYGVKD. V lost 7 bases to trimming and J lost 0 bases, with 11 bases between them. This CDR3 has 14 amino acids.

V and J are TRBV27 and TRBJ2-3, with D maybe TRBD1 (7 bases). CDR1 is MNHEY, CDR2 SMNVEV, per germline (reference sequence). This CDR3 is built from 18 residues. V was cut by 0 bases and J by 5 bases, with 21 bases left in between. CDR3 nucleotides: TGTGCCAGCAGTTTATCTGGAGGGGGCGCGTATTTGGGAGATACGCAGTATTTT. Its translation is CASSLSGGGAYLGDTQYF.

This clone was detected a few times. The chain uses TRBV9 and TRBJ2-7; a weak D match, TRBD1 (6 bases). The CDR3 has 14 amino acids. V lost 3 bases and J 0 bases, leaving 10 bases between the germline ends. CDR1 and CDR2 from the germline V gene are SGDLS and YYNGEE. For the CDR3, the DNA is TGTGCCAGCAGCGGCCGGGACAACTCCTACGAGCAGTACTTC. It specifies CASSGRDNSYEQYF.

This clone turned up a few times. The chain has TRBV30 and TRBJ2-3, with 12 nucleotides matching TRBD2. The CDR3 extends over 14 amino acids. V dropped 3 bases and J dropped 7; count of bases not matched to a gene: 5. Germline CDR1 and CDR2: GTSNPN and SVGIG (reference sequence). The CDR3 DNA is TGTGCCTGGAGCCTGACTAGCGGGGGAAATACGCAGTATTTT. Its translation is CAWSLTSGGNTQYF.

The CDR3 nucleotides read TGTGCCAGCAGCCAAGACAGCGGCTCCTACAATGAGCAGTTCTTC. It is translated as CASSQDSGSYNEQFF. This sequence joins TRBV4-2 and TRBJ2-1, with TRBD2 as a possible D gene (5 bases). This CDR3 is 15 amino acids long. Trimming cost V 0 bases and J 0 bases, with 6 bases left between them. Germline V CDR1 and CDR2: LGHNA, YNFKEQ.

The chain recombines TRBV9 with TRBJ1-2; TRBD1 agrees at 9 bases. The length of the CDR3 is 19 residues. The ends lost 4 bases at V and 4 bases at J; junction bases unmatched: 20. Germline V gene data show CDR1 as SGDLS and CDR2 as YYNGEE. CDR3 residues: CASSTSGTGKVGGAYGYTF. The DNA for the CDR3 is TGTGCCAGCAGCACCTCCGGGACAGGGAAAGTTGGGGGGGCCTATGGCTACACCTTC.

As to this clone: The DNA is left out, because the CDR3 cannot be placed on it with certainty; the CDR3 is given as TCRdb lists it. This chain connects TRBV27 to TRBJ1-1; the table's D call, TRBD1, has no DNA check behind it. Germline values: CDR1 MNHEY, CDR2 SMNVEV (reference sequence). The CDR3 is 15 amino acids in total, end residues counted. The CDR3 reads CASSTSGQANTEAFF.

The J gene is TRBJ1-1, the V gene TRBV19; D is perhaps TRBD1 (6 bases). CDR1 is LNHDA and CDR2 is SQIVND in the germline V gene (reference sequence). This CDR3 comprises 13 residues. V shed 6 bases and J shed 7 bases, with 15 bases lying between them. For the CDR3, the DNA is TGTGCCAGTAGCAACAGGGTGGTGGGTGAAGCTTTCTTT. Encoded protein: CASSNRVVGEAFF.

CDR3 sequence: CASSQAPPGSDTQYF. CDR3 DNA: TGTGCCAGCAGCCAAGCCCCCCCGGGGTCAGATACGCAGTATTTT. The V gene is TRBV3-1 (or the pseudogene TRBV3-2), the J gene TRBJ2-3; TRBD2 is a possible D gene (5 bases). The CDR3 totals 15 residues. Per germline, CDR1 LGHDT and CDR2 YNNKEL (reference sequence). V lost 1 base and J 4 bases, leaving 12 bases between the germline ends.

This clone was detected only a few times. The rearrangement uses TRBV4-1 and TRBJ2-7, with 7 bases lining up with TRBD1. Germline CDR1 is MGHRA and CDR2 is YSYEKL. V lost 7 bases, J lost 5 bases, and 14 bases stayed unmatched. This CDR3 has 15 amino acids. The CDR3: CASTLTPGGWNEQYF. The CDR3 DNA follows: TGCGCCAGCACCTTAACCCCAGGGGGATGGAACGAGCAGTACTTC.

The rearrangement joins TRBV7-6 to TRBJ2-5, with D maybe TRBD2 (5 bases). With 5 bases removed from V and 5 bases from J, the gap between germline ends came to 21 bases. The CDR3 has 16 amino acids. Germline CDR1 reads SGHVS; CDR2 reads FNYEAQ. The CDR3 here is CASSPLGGFLSETQYF. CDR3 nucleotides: TGTGCCAGCAGCCCTCTCGGCGGGTTTTTGTCGGAGACCCAGTACTTC.

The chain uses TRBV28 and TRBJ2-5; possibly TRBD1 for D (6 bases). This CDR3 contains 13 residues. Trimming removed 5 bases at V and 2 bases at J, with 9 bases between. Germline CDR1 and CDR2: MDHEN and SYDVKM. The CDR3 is CASSQGQQETQYF. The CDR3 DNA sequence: TGTGCCAGCAGTCAAGGACAGCAAGAGACCCAGTACTTC.

This CDR3 is CASSYLGRETQYF. The CDR3 DNA follows: TGTGCCAGCAGTTACTTGGGGCGGGAGACCCAGTACTTC. The chain joins TRBV6-5 to TRBJ2-5; D possibly corresponds to TRBD1 (5 bases). This CDR3 comprises 13 residues. Germline lookup yields CDR1 MNHEY and CDR2 SVGAGI. V lost 1 base and J 5 bases, leaving 8 bases between the germline ends.

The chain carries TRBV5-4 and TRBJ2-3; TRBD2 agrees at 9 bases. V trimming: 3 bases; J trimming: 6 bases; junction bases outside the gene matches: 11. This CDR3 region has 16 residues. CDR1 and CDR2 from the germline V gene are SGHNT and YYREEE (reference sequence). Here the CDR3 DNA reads TGTGCCAGCAGCTCGGGGATAGCGGGGGTATTGGATACGCAGTATTTT. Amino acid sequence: CASSSGIAGVLDTQYF.

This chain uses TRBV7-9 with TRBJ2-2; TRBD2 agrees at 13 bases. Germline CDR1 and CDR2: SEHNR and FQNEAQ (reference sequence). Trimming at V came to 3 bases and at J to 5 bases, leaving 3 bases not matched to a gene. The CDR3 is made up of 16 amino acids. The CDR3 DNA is TGTGCCAGCAGCTTCGGACTAGCGGGGGAAACCGGGGAGCTGTTTTTT. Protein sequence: CASSFGLAGETGELFF.

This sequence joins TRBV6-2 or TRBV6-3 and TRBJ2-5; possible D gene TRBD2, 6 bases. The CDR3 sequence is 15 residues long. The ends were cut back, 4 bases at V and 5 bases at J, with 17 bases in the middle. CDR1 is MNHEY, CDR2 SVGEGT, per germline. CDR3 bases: TGTGCCAGCAGTTCCCCGACTAGAATGAGGGAGACCCAGTACTTC. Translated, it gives CASSSPTRMRETQYF.

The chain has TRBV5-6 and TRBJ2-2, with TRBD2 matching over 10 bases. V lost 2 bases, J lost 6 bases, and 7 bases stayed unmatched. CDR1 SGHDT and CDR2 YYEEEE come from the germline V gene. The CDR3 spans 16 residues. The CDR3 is CASSLAGGPRSGELFF. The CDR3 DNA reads TGTGCCAGCAGCTTAGCGGGGGGGCCACGTTCCGGGGAGCTGTTTTTT. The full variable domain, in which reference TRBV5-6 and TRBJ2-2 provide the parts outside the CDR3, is DAGVTQSPTHLIKTRGQQVTLRCSPKSGHDTVSWYQQALGQGPQFIFQYYEEEERQRGNFPDRFSGHQFPNYSSELNVNALLLGDSALYLCASSLAGGPRSGELFFGEGSRLTVL.

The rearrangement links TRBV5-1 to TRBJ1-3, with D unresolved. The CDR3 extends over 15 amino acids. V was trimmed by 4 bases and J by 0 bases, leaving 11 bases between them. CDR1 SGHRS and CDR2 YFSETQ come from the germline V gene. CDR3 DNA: TGCGCCAGCAGCGGGCAGGCCTCCTCTGGAAACACCATATATTTT. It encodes CASSGQASSGNTIYF.

The CDR3 spells CASSLGGQNTEAFF. CDR3 bases: TGTGCCAGCAGTTTGGGCGGGCAAAACACTGAAGCTTTCTTT. The gene calls are TRBV28 and TRBJ1-1; D remains unclear. The V gene lost 3 bases and the J gene lost 2 bases, with 10 bases spanning the gap. The CDR3 runs to 14 residues. Germline values: CDR1 MDHEN, CDR2 SYDVKM.

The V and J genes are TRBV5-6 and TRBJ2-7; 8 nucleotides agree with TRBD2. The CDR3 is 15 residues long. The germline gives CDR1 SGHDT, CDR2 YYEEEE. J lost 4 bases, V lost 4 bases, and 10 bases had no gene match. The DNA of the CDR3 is TGTGCCAGCAGCCCAACCGGGGGGGCCTGGTACGAGCAGTACTTC. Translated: CASSPTGGAWYEQYF.